One sample yielded the 23 T cell receptor beta chains listed below, sequenced in a study of T-cell memory formation after mild COVID-19. TCRdb ran MiXCR on the 5' RACE reads and lists one entry per CDR3 protein. The table has roughly 400,000 distinct CDR3 sequences, roughly 18% seen once. Sequencing used PBMCs or a T cell subset sorted from them (not recorded which). These receptors came from a man in his late teens or twenties who had mild COVID-19 (a few samples of this study predate the infection). Cell type and time point are not known.

In this sample, this clonotype turned up many times. The V gene is TRBV7-2, the J gene TRBJ2-1, with D tentatively TRBD1 (6 bases). Germline CDR1 is SGHTA and CDR2 is FQGNSA. This CDR3 contains 15 residues. V lost 1 base and J 3 bases, leaving 10 bases between the germline ends. CDR3 region: CASSLVGGYYNEQFF. CDR3 DNA sequence: TGTGCCAGCAGCTTAGTTGGGGGCTACTACAATGAGCAGTTCTTC.

This clonotype was seen more than once but under ten times. The chain joins TRBV7-2 to TRBJ1-2; D gene ambiguous. V was clipped by 0 bases and J by 2 bases, with 16 bases between them. CDR1 SGHTA and CDR2 FQGNSA come from the germline V gene. This CDR3 spans 17 amino acids. CDR3 residues: CASSLAVTQPLNYGYTF. CDR3 DNA: TGTGCCAGCAGCTTAGCGGTGACTCAGCCTTTAAACTATGGCTACACCTTC.

This clonotype was detected many times. As DNA, the CDR3 is TGTGCCAGCAGCAGGACAGACTCCTACGAGCAGTACGTC. Translating gives CASSRTDSYEQYV. The rearrangement links TRBV12-3 or TRBV12-4 to TRBJ2-7, with D tentatively TRBD1 (6 bases). Trimming stripped 6 bases from V and 0 bases from J, with 9 bases between. The CDR3 has 13 amino acids.

This clonotype was counted at least ten times. The J gene is TRBJ2-1, the V gene TRBV29-1; 9 nucleotides line up with TRBD1. The CDR3 is 12 amino acids. Germline lookup yields CDR1 SQVTM and CDR2 ANQGSEA. J was trimmed by 15 bases and V by 6 bases; bases with no gene match: 12. CDR3 amino acids: CSVAPGQGVLFF. The CDR3 DNA follows: TGCAGCGTCGCGCCGGGACAGGGAGTCCTGTTCTTC.

This clonotype was seen just once. The V gene is TRBV7-2, the J gene TRBJ2-7, with a weak D call TRBD2 (6 bases). The V gene's germline CDR1 is SGHTA and CDR2 FQGNSA. The CDR3 contains 12 residues. The V end was cut by 5 bases, the J end by 4 bases, with 9 bases between. CDR3 in DNA: TGTGCCAGCAGCCGCGCGGGGTACGAGCAGTACTTC. Protein product: CASSRAGYEQYF. The variable domain in full, with the rest retrieved from reference TRBV7-2 and TRBJ2-7, is GAGVSQSPSNKVTEKGKDVELRCDPISGHTALYWYRQSLGQGLEFLIYFQGNSAPDKSGLPSDRFSAERTGGSVSTLTIQRTQQEDSAVYLCASSRAGYEQYFGPGTRLTVT.

This clonotype was seen repeatedly, ten times or more. This chain uses TRBV7-9 with TRBJ2-3; TRBD2 might be the D (6 bases). Germline V lookup: CDR1 SEHNR, CDR2 FQNEAQ (reference sequence). Trimming took 5 bases from V and 0 from J, leaving 15 bases between them. This CDR3 region has 16 residues. CDR3 sequence reads: CASSPRWGLSTDTQYF. The CDR3 DNA reads as TGTGCCAGCAGCCCCAGATGGGGACTGAGCACAGATACGCAGTATTTT.

In its sample, this clonotype was seen many times. V is TRBV2 and J is TRBJ2-1; TRBD2 agrees at 11 bases. V lost 6 bases, J lost 12 bases, and 4 bases stayed unmatched. The germline gives CDR1 SNHLY, CDR2 FYNNEI. The CDR3 has 12 residues. As DNA, the CDR3 is TGTGCCAGCAGGGCTAGCGGGGGGTCGCAGTTCTTC. This encodes CASRASGGSQFF.

There are many counts of this clonotype. The chain recombines TRBV5-6 with TRBJ2-7; 9 bases line up with TRBD1. The CDR3 runs to 13 residues. With 4 bases clipped from V and 4 bases from J, the junction kept 3 bases outside the gene matches. Germline V gene data show CDR1 as SGHDT and CDR2 as YYEEEE. CDR3 region: CASSGGQGYEQYF. The CDR3 nucleotides are TGTGCCAGCAGCGGGGGACAGGGATACGAGCAGTACTTC.

A few counts support this clonotype. V gene TRBV28 combines with J gene TRBJ1-1; perhaps TRBD1 as D (5 bases). The V end lost 3 bases, the J end lost 4 bases, and 15 bases lay between the germline ends. The length of the CDR3 is 15 residues. Germline-derived CDR1 and CDR2 are MDHEN and SYDVKM. The CDR3 is CASSFSMGESTEAFF. The CDR3, as DNA: TGTGCCAGCAGTTTTTCGATGGGGGAGAGCACTGAAGCTTTCTTT.

The sample holds a few counts of this clonotype. Written as DNA, the CDR3 is TGTGCTACGGGAGGGGGGGCAGGTACAGATACGCAGTATTTT. Amino acids: CATGGGAGTDTQYF. The rearrangement uses TRBV6-5 and TRBJ2-3; 8 positions match TRBD2. This CDR3 spans 14 amino acids. Germline CDR1 is MNHEY and CDR2 is SVGAGI.

This clonotype was observed a few times. The chain combines TRBV12-3 or TRBV12-4 with TRBJ2-4, with unresolved D. The CDR3 is 16 amino acids. V gave up 3 bases and J gave up 0 bases, with 12 bases separating them. The CDR3 DNA sequence: TGTGCCAGCAGTTTCCCCAGGCCTATAGCCAAAAACATTCAGTACTTC. Amino acid sequence: CASSFPRPIAKNIQYF.

This rearrangement joins TRBV5-5 to TRBJ2-6; 8 bases line up with TRBD1. V shed 8 bases and J 2 bases; nucleotides not matched to a gene: 9. Germline V lookup: CDR1 SGHKS, CDR2 YYEKEE (reference sequence). The CDR3 has 16 amino acids. The DNA for the CDR3 is TGTGCCAGTGTCTACAGGGGGGATGCTGGGGCCAACGTCCTGACTTTC. Translating gives CASVYRGDAGANVLTF.

The chain joins TRBV24-1 to TRBJ2-3; 8 bases are a match to TRBD1. J gave up 1 base and V 5 bases, and 7 bases lay outside the gene matches. Germline CDR1 KGHDR, CDR2 SFDVKD. The CDR3 extends over 16 amino acids. CDR3 coding DNA: TGTGCCACCAGTGGGCGGGACAGGAGGGGCACAGATACGCAGTATTTT. Protein sequence: CATSGRDRRGTDTQYF.

The CDR3 DNA is TGTGCCAGCAGCCCGGCGGGGGGGCTCACAGATACGCAGTATTTT. It codes for CASSPAGGLTDTQYF. This chain joins TRBV5-5 and TRBJ2-3, with 9 bases matching TRBD2. With V trimmed by 4 bases and J by 2 bases, 5 bases remained unmatched. The CDR3 has 15 residues. Germline V gene sequence: CDR1 SGHKS, CDR2 YYEKEE (reference sequence).

J is TRBJ2-4 and V is TRBV6-5; D is ambiguous. V dropped 2 bases and J dropped 6 bases, with 11 bases sitting between them. This CDR3 has 14 amino acids. Per germline, CDR1 MNHEY and CDR2 SVGAGI. The DNA for the CDR3 is TGTGCCAGCAGTTACGGATACGAGATAAACATTCAGTACTTC. The encoded protein is CASSYGYEINIQYF.

This clonotype was counted at least ten times. V usage is TRBV7-2 and J usage is TRBJ1-1, with D possibly being TRBD1 (6 bases). Per the germline V gene, CDR1 is SGHTA and CDR2 is FQGNSA. Trimming cost V 8 bases and J 3 bases, with 16 bases left between them. The CDR3 runs 14 residues. CDR3 in amino acids: CASRIITGYTEAFF. The DNA for the CDR3 is TGTGCCAGCCGCATAATTACAGGGTACACTGAAGCTTTCTTT.

J is TRBJ1-1 and V is TRBV30; no clear D gene. The V end lost 4 bases, the J end lost 0 bases, and 6 bases lay between the germline ends. Germline V gene lookup returns CDR1 GTSNPN and CDR2 SVGIG (reference sequence). CDR3 length: 12 residues. The CDR3 reads CAWNRLNTEAFF. Written as DNA, the CDR3 is TGTGCCTGGAATAGACTGAACACTGAAGCTTTCTTT.

CDR3 region: CASSSPLAANTGELFF. Written as DNA, the CDR3 is TGCGCCAGCAGCTCCCCGCTAGCGGCGAACACCGGGGAGCTGTTTTTT. The chain uses TRBV5-1 and TRBJ2-2; 7 nucleotides agree with TRBD2. The V segment lost 3 bases and the J segment 0 bases; nucleotides outside the gene matches: 5. The CDR3 runs 16 residues. CDR1 is SGHRS and CDR2 is YFSETQ in the germline V gene.

In its sample, this clonotype was seen a few times. The chain employs TRBV19 and TRBJ2-2, with D possibly matching TRBD1 (6 bases). The germline V gene has CDR1 LNHDA and CDR2 SQIVND (reference sequence). CDR3 length equals 15 residues. V was shortened by 3 bases and J by 4 bases, with 12 bases between the two germline ends. The CDR3 DNA follows: TGTGCCAGTAGTATCCAGGGGCGGTTCACCGGGGAGCTGTTTTTT. This gives the protein CASSIQGRFTGELFF.

The sample holds a few counts of this clonotype. V gene TRBV7-9 combines with J gene TRBJ1-4; no firm D call. The CDR3 is 12 residues long. Germline V gives CDR1 SEHNR, CDR2 FQNEAQ (reference sequence). Trimming removed 5 bases at V and 8 bases at J, with 9 bases between. The chain's CDR3 is CASSLKAEKLFF. The CDR3 DNA follows: TGTGCCAGCAGCCTTAAGGCCGAAAAACTGTTTTTT.

This chain connects TRBV14 to TRBJ1-5; D gene uncertain. Germline V gene lookup returns CDR1 SGHDN and CDR2 FVKESK. The ends were cut back, 5 bases at V and 4 bases at J, with 12 bases in the middle. The CDR3 runs 14 residues. CDR3: CASSSLRINQPQHF. The CDR3 nucleotides read TGTGCCAGCAGCTCCCTCAGGATTAATCAGCCCCAGCATTTT.

The CDR3 is CASRADLLSGNTIYF. For the CDR3, the DNA is TGTGCCAGCAGGGCCGACTTACTCTCTGGAAACACCATATATTTT. The chain has TRBV7-2 and TRBJ1-3, with D hard to call. The CDR3 is 15 amino acids. The germline CDR1 and CDR2 sequences are SGHTA and FQGNSA. V shed 6 bases and J shed 0 bases, with 12 bases lying between them. Variable domain in full (rest from reference TRBV7-2 and TRBJ1-3): GAGVSQSPSNKVTEKGKDVELRCDPISGHTALYWYRQSLGQGLEFLIYFQGNSAPDKSGLPSDRFSAERTGGSVSTLTIQRTQQEDSAVYLCASRADLLSGNTIYFGEGSWLTVV.

The V gene is TRBV4-3, the J gene TRBJ2-1, with a tentative D call TRBD2 (5 bases). Trimming took off 0 bases at V and 3 bases at J, with 9 bases between the two ends. The CDR3 spans 15 residues. The germline V gene has CDR1 LGHNA and CDR2 YSLEER. DNA of the CDR3: TGCGCCAGCAGCCAAGAGGGAGCCCTCTACAATGAGCAGTTCTTC. It is translated as CASSQEGALYNEQFF.